The T cell receptor beta chain described here comes from a study of chemoradiotherapy in HPV16-positive cancers. The study, taken as a whole, reports: HPV-responsive T-cell expansion during chemoradiotherapy was linked to improved recurrence-free survival in HPV16-positive patients.

Germline V gene sequence: CDR1 MDHEN, CDR2 SYDVKM. Deletions cut 4 bases from V and 1 base from J, with 14 bases between. CDR3 size: 15 residues. As concerns this clone: Its antigen is not known.

Profiling relied on immunoSEQ multiplex PCR, and the TCRdb table lists in-frame clones only, not all of them. The sample consists of under 15,000 clones, about 91% of them appearing once. The receptor's source is a human donor with HPV-associated anogenital cancer. The starting material was blood, obtained from a patient who underwent chemoradiotherapy. This chain uses TRBV28 with TRBJ2-7, with D perhaps being TRBD1 or TRBD2 (7 bases each). The CDR3 DNA is TGTGCCAGCAGTTCCGCAGGGGGGGGTTCCTACGAGCAGTACTTC. This codes for CASSSAGGGSYEQYF.